The rows below give T cell receptor beta chains drawn from one sample of a study of CXCR3-negative and CXCR3-positive naive CD8 T cells. Following a re-call of the 5' RACE reads, TCRdb has one entry per CDR3 protein and lacks DNA. Its clone listing holds some 150,000 distinct CDR3 sequences. Material for sequencing was naive CXCR3+ CD8+ T cells from blood. All receptors come from a human donor in good health. Some clones in this sample may be carry-over from other donors' samples. The CDR3 runs from the conserved cysteine through the conserved F or W.

>TRBV15|TRBJ1-2
CATSRDGDRVLYGYTF
>TRBV20-1|TRBJ2-1
CSARERTSSYNEQFF
>TRBV5-1|TRBJ1-1
CASSSGQNEAFF
>TRBV2|TRBJ2-7
CASRAGGTYEQYF
>TRBV14|TRBJ2-5
CASSQTLTETQYF
>TRBV9|TRBJ1-5
CASSELGQGPKNLNQPQHF
>TRBV19|TRBJ1-1
CASKLARDTEAFF
>TRBV7-2|TRBJ2-7
CASSASPGPNYEQYF
>TRBV29-1|TRBJ1-2
CNVIPENYGYTF
>TRBV7-9|TRBJ2-1
CASSLQEREQFF
>TRBV2|TRBJ2-7
CASSDLRAYEQYF
>TRBV12-3/TRBV12-4|TRBJ2-2
CASKSTGAGELFF
>TRBV3-1|TRBJ2-5
CASSQGQRLAGDLETQYF
>TRBV28|TRBJ2-3
CASSLWDSSTDTQYF
>TRBV29-1|TRBJ1-5
CSVDRFISNQPQHF
>TRBV27|TRBJ2-3
CASTTSGGTTDTQYF
>TRBV5-5|TRBJ2-5
CASSWGQVPPEAQYF
>TRBV24-1|TRBJ2-1
CATGGDLYNEQFF
>TRBV5-6|TRBJ1-6
CASSLGQGASPLHF
>TRBV5-5|TRBJ2-5
CASSLDLAGEWRETQYF
>TRBV9|TRBJ2-1
CASSPPRASNNEQFF
>TRBV29-1|TRBJ1-1
CSAGGGSGMNTEAFF
>TRBV12-5|TRBJ1-2
CASGLLPGVYGYTF
>TRBV15|TRBJ2-1
CATSRVRGDYNEQFF
>TRBV9|TRBJ2-3
CASSLTSGGADTQYF
>TRBV28|TRBJ2-7
CASTLGTGGSEQYF
>TRBV10-3|TRBJ2-2
CAISWTSGGANTGELFF
>TRBV4-1|TRBJ2-3
CASSRPSGATRVDTQYF
>TRBV11-2|TRBJ2-7
CASSLIFPGGIPGLVHEQYF
>TRBV5-1|TRBJ2-1
CASSLIQVTSYNEQFF